One and the same sample provided the 27 T cell receptor beta chains below, sequenced in a study of blood T cell repertoires in COVID-19. Data came from immunoSEQ multiplex PCR; TCRdb stores just in-frame clones and leaves some out. Of around 200,000 clones listed, roughly 84% are singletons. The sequenced sample was PBMCs or T cells enriched from blood (not recorded which). Receptors originate from a woman under 40 who had recovered from COVID-19.

The V gene is TRBV2, the J gene TRBJ2-4; D call uncertain. CDR1 and CDR2 (germline): SNHLY, FYNNEI. This CDR3 comprises 14 residues. Trimming removed 7 bases from V and 0 bases from J, with 10 bases in between. CDR3 bases: TGTGCCAGCATAGACTCCCTAGCCAAAAACATTCAGTACTTC. It is translated as CASIDSLAKNIQYF.

The genes are TRBV10-3 and TRBJ2-7, with 9 bases aligning to TRBD1. Unmatched junction bases numbered 13, after V lost 11 bases and J lost 8 bases. From germline, CDR1 is ENHRY and CDR2 SYGVKD. The CDR3 extends over 13 amino acids. Here the CDR3 DNA reads TGTGCCGTCGAGCCGGGACAGGGAGTCAAGCAGTACTTC. It encodes CAVEPGQGVKQYF.

The CDR3 region has the DNA TGTGCCTGGAGAAAAGAAAGTGGTTGGAGTGAGCAGTACTTC. The encoded protein is CAWRKESGWSEQYF. The chain has TRBV30 and TRBJ2-7; D is unresolved. With 3 bases removed from V and 7 bases from J, the gap between germline ends came to 19 bases. The CDR3 consists of 14 residues. Germline CDR1 and CDR2: GTSNPN and SVGIG (reference sequence).

This chain joins TRBV12-5 and TRBJ1-1; 9 bases are shared with TRBD1. Germline values: CDR1 LGHNT, CDR2 FRNRAP. Trimming cost V 0 bases and J 3 bases; bases outside gene matches: 8. The CDR3 spans 17 residues. Here the CDR3 reads CASGLVITGGSYTEAFF. Here the CDR3 DNA reads TGTGCTAGTGGTTTGGTTATAACAGGGGGCTCGTACACTGAAGCTTTCTTT.

This chain joins TRBV11-2 and TRBJ2-3; a possible D gene is TRBD1 (6 bases). V lost 4 bases and J 4 bases, leaving 9 bases between the germline ends. The CDR3 is 13 residues long. Per the germline V gene, CDR1 is SGHAT and CDR2 is FQNNGV. The CDR3 region is CASSYGTPDTQYF. The CDR3 DNA follows: TGTGCCAGCAGCTATGGGACACCAGATACGCAGTATTTT.

The chain is built from TRBV28 and TRBJ2-1; 12 positions agree with TRBD2. V was pared by 7 bases and J by 12 bases, with 10 bases of the junction left unmatched. Germline lookup yields CDR1 MDHEN and CDR2 SYDVKM. The CDR3 consists of 14 residues. CDR3 in amino acids: CASIPSPSGRGQFF. The CDR3 DNA follows: TGTGCCAGCATTCCCTCGCCTAGCGGGAGGGGGCAGTTCTTC.

The sample holds a few counts of this clone. The J gene is TRBJ2-3, the V gene TRBV7-3; 12 nucleotides align to TRBD1. CDR3 length: 15 amino acids. Germline values: CDR1 SGHTA, CDR2 FQGTGA. Trimming took 4 bases from V and 5 from J; bases not matched to a gene: 4. Here the CDR3 DNA reads TGTGCCAGCAGCTGGGGGACAGGGGGCATAGATACGCAGTATTTT. This codes for CASSWGTGGIDTQYF.

V and J are TRBV6-5 and TRBJ2-7; 8 nucleotides match TRBD1. V was clipped by 3 bases and J by 4 bases; unmatched bases: 8. There are 15 residues in the CDR3. From germline, CDR1 is MNHEY and CDR2 SVGAGI. CDR3 residues: CASSYPGGNSYEQYF. CDR3 nucleotides: TGTGCCAGCAGTTATCCAGGGGGCAACTCTTACGAGCAGTACTTC.

This rearrangement joins TRBV12-5 to TRBJ1-2; D not certain. The ends were cut back, 1 base at V and 5 bases at J, with 11 bases in the middle. The germline CDR1 and CDR2 sequences are LGHNT and FRNRAP. This CDR3 has 14 amino acids. CDR3 coding DNA: TGTGCTAGTGGTTTGGGAGGAGTGCTGTATGGCTACACCTTC. Translating gives CASGLGGVLYGYTF. The entire variable domain, with the rest obtained from reference TRBV12-5 and TRBJ1-2, is as follows: DARVTQTPRHKVTEMGQEVTMRCQPILGHNTVFWYRQTMMQGLELLAYFRNRAPLDDSGMPKDRFSAEMPDATLATLKIQPSEPRDSAVYFCASGLGGVLYGYTFGSGTRLTVV.

There are many counts of this clone. The chain combines TRBV10-2 with TRBJ2-1; tentative D call: TRBD2 (5 bases). This CDR3 contains 14 residues. V was trimmed by 0 bases and J by 4 bases, leaving 7 bases between them. Germline V gives CDR1 WSHSY, CDR2 SAAADI. The CDR3, as DNA: TGCGCCAGCAGTGAGTCTGGCGGGTACAATGAGCAGTTCTTC. This codes for CASSESGGYNEQFF.

The chain carries TRBV10-2 and TRBJ2-7, with a weak D call TRBD1 (6 bases). The CDR3 spans 15 residues. V was trimmed by 8 bases and J by 1 base, leaving 18 bases between them. From germline, CDR1 is WSHSY and CDR2 SAAADI. Here the CDR3 reads CASVPTVTGSYEQYV. The CDR3, as DNA: TGCGCCAGCGTCCCCACCGTAACAGGGTCCTACGAGCAGTACGTC.

This sequence joins TRBV11-2 and TRBJ1-3; 8 bases align to TRBD1. Per the germline V gene, CDR1 is SGHAT and CDR2 is FQNNGV. V shed 5 bases, J shed 0 bases, and the junction held 6 bases outside the gene matches. This CDR3 region has 16 residues. For the CDR3, the DNA is TGTGCCAGCAGCACCGGAGGACAGGGCTCTGGAAACACCATATATTTT. Protein sequence: CASSTGGQGSGNTIYF. The variable domain in full, completed from reference TRBV11-2 and TRBJ1-3, reads EAGVAQSPRYKIIEKRQSVAFWCNPISGHATLYWYQQILGQGPKLLIQFQNNGVVDDSQLPKDRFSAERLKGVDSTLKIQPAKLEDSAVYLCASSTGGQGSGNTIYFGEGSWLTVV.

The V gene is TRBV5-1, the J gene TRBJ1-3; D gene unclear. Trimming left V 0 bases short and J 4 bases short, with 14 bases between. Germline loops: CDR1 SGHRS, CDR2 YFSETQ. CDR3 length: 16 residues. The CDR3 region is CASSLVGSQWGNTIYF. The CDR3, as DNA: TGCGCCAGCAGCTTGGTGGGCTCCCAGTGGGGAAACACCATATATTTT. Full variable domain (outside the CDR3, taken from reference TRBV5-1 and TRBJ1-3): KAGVTQTPRYLIKTRGQQVTLSCSPISGHRSVSWYQQTPGQGLQFLFEYFSETQRNKGNFPGRFSGRQFSNSRSEMNVSTLELGDSALYLCASSLVGSQWGNTIYFGEGSWLTVV.

The CDR3 bases are TGTGCCAGCAGATCCGGGACAGGGGCATTATGGGCAACTAATGAAAAACTGTTTTTT. Translating gives CASRSGTGALWATNEKLFF. This chain joins TRBV5-8 and TRBJ1-4, with TRBD1 identical over 10 bases. The CDR3 contains 19 residues. With 5 bases clipped from V and 0 bases from J, the junction kept 13 bases outside the gene matches. Germline V gene lookup returns CDR1 SGHTS and CDR2 YDEGEE.

The V and J genes are TRBV28 and TRBJ2-3; 13 nucleotides match TRBD2. The junction had 4 bases not matched to a gene; V was cut back by 5 bases and J by 2 bases. Germline assignment: CDR1 MDHEN and CDR2 SYDVKM. The CDR3 is 16 residues long. DNA for the CDR3: TGTGCCAGCAGTGGAGGGACTAGCGGGGCCACAGATACGCAGTATTTT. Amino acids: CASSGGTSGATDTQYF.

This clone is a singleton in its sample. The V gene is TRBV5-1, the J gene TRBJ1-5; D possibly corresponds to TRBD1 (6 bases). Germline CDR1 reads SGHRS; CDR2 reads YFSETQ. CDR3 length equals 15 residues. V was shortened by 4 bases and J by 3 bases, with 14 bases between the two germline ends. DNA of the CDR3: TGCGCCAGCAGCCAAGGGACAAATCTCAATCAGCCCCAGCATTTT. This translates into CASSQGTNLNQPQHF.

This clone has ten or more counts. This chain links TRBV28 with TRBJ2-7, with 12 bases that match TRBD2. Germline CDR1 MDHEN, CDR2 SYDVKM. The CDR3 covers 16 residues. The V gene end was trimmed by 0 bases and the J gene end by 6 bases; junction bases not matched to a gene: 6. CDR3 region: CASSLWASGRAGEQYF. In nucleotides, the CDR3 is TGTGCCAGCAGTTTATGGGCTAGCGGGAGGGCGGGCGAGCAGTACTTC.

J is TRBJ2-3 and V is TRBV5-1, with D tentatively TRBD1 (6 bases). This CDR3 spans 15 amino acids. The ends were cut back, 4 bases at V and 2 bases at J, with 14 bases in the middle. Per the germline V gene, CDR1 is SGHRS and CDR2 is YFSETQ. The CDR3 sequence is CASSDTGFHTDTQYF. The DNA for the CDR3 is TGCGCCAGCAGCGATACAGGGTTCCACACAGATACGCAGTATTTT.

The genes are TRBV11-2 and TRBJ2-1; 8 nucleotides agree with TRBD2. V lost 1 base, J lost 7 bases, and 6 bases stayed unmatched. Germline values: CDR1 SGHAT, CDR2 FQNNGV. The CDR3 contains 15 residues. CDR3 in amino acids: CASSLAGGPGNEQFF. The CDR3, as DNA: TGTGCCAGCAGCTTAGCGGGAGGGCCGGGTAATGAGCAGTTCTTC.

This chain links TRBV27 with TRBJ2-3; 13 bases agree with TRBD2. CDR3 length: 15 residues. Unmatched junction bases numbered 4, after V lost 6 bases and J lost 4 bases. Germline lookup yields CDR1 MNHEY and CDR2 SMNVEV (reference sequence). The CDR3 nucleotides read TGTGCCAGCAGCCTGACTAGCGGGGGGCCAGATACGCAGTATTTT. Amino acids: CASSLTSGGPDTQYF.

J is TRBJ2-7 and V is TRBV2; 11 bases are a match to TRBD2. V was clipped by 0 bases and J by 2 bases; unmatched bases: 6. CDR1 and CDR2 from the germline V gene are SNHLY and FYNNEI. The CDR3 consists of 17 residues. Here the CDR3 reads CASSEAPLAGGTYEQYF. CDR3 nucleotides: TGTGCCAGCAGTGAAGCGCCCCTAGCGGGAGGAACCTACGAGCAGTACTTC.

The rearrangement joins TRBV2 to TRBJ2-1; 7 bases fit TRBD2. CDR1 SNHLY and CDR2 FYNNEI come from the germline V gene. The CDR3 totals 10 residues. V gave up 9 bases and J gave up 9 bases; unmatched junction bases: 2. In DNA, the CDR3 is TGTGCCAGGGGGGGGAGTGAGCAGTTCTTC. Translating gives CARGGSEQFF. The complete variable domain, with remaining parts taken from reference TRBV2 and TRBJ2-1, reads EPEVTQTPSHQVTQMGQEVILRCVPISNHLYFYWYRQILGQKVEFLVSFYNNEISEKSEIFDDQFSVERPDGSNFTLKIRSTKLEDSAMYFCARGGSEQFFGPGTRLTVL.

This chain joins TRBV19 and TRBJ1-6; the match to TRBD1 covers 8 bases. Germline V gene lookup returns CDR1 LNHDA and CDR2 SQIVND (reference sequence). This CDR3 region has 16 residues. J was trimmed by 9 bases and V by 3 bases; bases with no gene match: 10. The CDR3 loop reads CASSIHRQGFLSPLHF. The CDR3 region has the DNA TGTGCCAGTAGTATCCATCGACAGGGGTTTCTTTCACCCCTCCACTTT.

This chain joins TRBV28 and TRBJ2-7; 7 bases map to TRBD1. The CDR3 runs to 14 residues. V trimming: 3 bases; J trimming: 0 bases; junction bases outside the gene matches: 2. Germline V gene data show CDR1 as MDHEN and CDR2 as SYDVKM. The CDR3 region is CASSLNRGSYEQYF. The CDR3 DNA reads as TGTGCCAGCAGTTTGAACAGGGGCTCCTACGAGCAGTACTTC.

The chain carries TRBV3-1 (or the pseudogene TRBV3-2) and TRBJ2-5; D may be TRBD2 (6 bases). The CDR3 is 15 residues long. V was pared by 1 base and J by 6 bases, with 15 bases between. Germline V gene data show CDR1 as LGHDT and CDR2 as YNNKEL (reference sequence). The CDR3 DNA sequence: TGTGCCAGCAGCCAAGTGGGGGGTGTGGATCAGACCCAGTACTTC. Protein: CASSQVGGVDQTQYF.

This chain uses TRBV11-2 with TRBJ2-3; tentative D call: TRBD2 (5 bases). V lost 1 base, J lost 3 bases, and 14 bases lay in between. This CDR3 spans 16 amino acids. From germline, CDR1 is SGHAT and CDR2 FQNNGV. The CDR3 loop reads CASSLGISEITDTQYF. CDR3 sequence (DNA): TGTGCCAGCAGCTTAGGAATTAGCGAGATAACAGATACGCAGTATTTT.

V gene TRBV28 combines with J gene TRBJ1-6, with D possibly TRBD1 on 6 matching bases. Germline V lookup: CDR1 MDHEN, CDR2 SYDVKM. The ends were cut back, 5 bases at V and 7 bases at J, with 15 bases in the middle. The CDR3 totals 15 residues. CDR3 loop: CASSLQQGGNSPLHF. For the CDR3, the DNA is TGTGCCAGCAGTCTTCAACAGGGTGGGAATTCACCCCTCCACTTT.